This T cell receptor (beta chain) comes out of a study of PD-L1 blockade in urothelial cancer. Background on the study: Patients commenced atezolizumab in 2014, and it was given at 1,200 mg intravenously every 3 weeks. A median about 140,000 T cells were found in blood samples.

Clones were read by immunoSEQ multiplex PCR, and TCRdb kept only the in-frame ones, dropping some. The sample lists about 43,000 clones; roughly 85% were seen once. Time point indicated: peripheral blood 6 weeks after treatment start. Diagnoses among patients were locally advanced or metastatic urothelial carcinoma. Between 1 and 8 samples per patient were obtained, pretreatment and on-treatment. Germline CDR1 SGHDT, CDR2 YYEEEE. Trimming left V 6 bases short and J 7 bases short, with 17 bases between. There are 15 residues in the CDR3. Specimen: PBMCs, collected around atezolizumab (anti-PD-L1) treatment. The rearrangement uses TRBV5-6 and TRBJ1-6, with TRBD1 as a possible D gene (5 bases). This TCR was recovered from a man in his sixties with urothelial cancer. The DNA for the CDR3 is TGTGCCAGCAACCTCGGTAACAACAGGAATTCACCCCTCCACTTT. This translates into CASNLGNNRNSPLHF.